The clone carrying this T cell receptor (beta chain) was observed once. This specimen comes from a study of blood T cell repertoires in COVID-19. Overall study context: COVID-19 samples collected from the United States, Italy and Spain covered acute and convalescent phases.

Looked up from germline, CDR1 is SEHNR and CDR2 is FQNEAQ (reference sequence). V shed 2 bases and J shed 4 bases, with 11 bases lying between them. The CDR3 spans 14 residues. Sequenced by immunoSEQ multiplex PCR; TCRdb stores in-frame clones only, minus some. The table shows 25,000 to 40,000 clones, with about 91% occurring only once. The chain has TRBV7-9 and TRBJ1-1; no reliable D call. The TCR was taken from a human donor in a cohort sampled during active COVID-19. Sequenced sample: peripheral blood. This CDR3 is CASSLITGSTEAFF. For the CDR3, the DNA is TGTGCCAGCAGCTTAATCACGGGGTCCACTGAAGCTTTCTTT.